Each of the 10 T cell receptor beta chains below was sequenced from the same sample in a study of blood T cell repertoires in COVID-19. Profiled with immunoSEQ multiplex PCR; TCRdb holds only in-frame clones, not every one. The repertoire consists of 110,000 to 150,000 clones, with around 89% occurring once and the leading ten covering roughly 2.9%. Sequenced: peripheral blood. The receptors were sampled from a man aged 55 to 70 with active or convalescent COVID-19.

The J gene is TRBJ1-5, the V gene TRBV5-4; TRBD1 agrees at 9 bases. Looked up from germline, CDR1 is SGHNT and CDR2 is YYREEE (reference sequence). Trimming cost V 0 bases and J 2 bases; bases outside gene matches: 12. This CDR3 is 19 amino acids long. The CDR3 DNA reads TGTGCCAGCAGCTTGGAAAGGGACAGGGAGTTAGAGGGCAATCAGCCCCAGCATTTT. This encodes CASSLERDRELEGNQPQHF.

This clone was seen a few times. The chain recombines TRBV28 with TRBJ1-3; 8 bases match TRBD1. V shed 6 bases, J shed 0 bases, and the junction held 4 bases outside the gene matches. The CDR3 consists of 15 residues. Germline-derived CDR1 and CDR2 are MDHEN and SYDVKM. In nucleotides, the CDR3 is TGTGCCAGCAGAGAGACAGGGGCCTCTGGAAACACCATATATTTT. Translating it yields CASRETGASGNTIYF.

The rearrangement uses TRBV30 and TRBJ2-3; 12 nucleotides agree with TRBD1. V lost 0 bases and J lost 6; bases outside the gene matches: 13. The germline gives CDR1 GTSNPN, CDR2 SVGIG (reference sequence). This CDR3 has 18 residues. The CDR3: CAWSVPPGTGGPGDTQYF. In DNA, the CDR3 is TGTGCCTGGAGTGTCCCTCCCGGGACAGGGGGCCCCGGGGATACGCAGTATTTT.

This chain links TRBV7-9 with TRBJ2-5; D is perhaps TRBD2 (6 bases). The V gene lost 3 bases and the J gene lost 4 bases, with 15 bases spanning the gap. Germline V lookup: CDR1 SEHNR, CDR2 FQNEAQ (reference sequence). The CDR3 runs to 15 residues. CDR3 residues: CASSLNSGPAETQYF. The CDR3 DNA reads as TGTGCCAGCAGCTTGAATAGCGGCCCCGCAGAGACCCAGTACTTC.

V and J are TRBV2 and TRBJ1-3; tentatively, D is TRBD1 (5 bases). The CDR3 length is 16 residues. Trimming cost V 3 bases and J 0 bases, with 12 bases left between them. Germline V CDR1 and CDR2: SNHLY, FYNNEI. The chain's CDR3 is CASSDQGIFSGNTIYF. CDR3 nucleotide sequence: TGTGCCAGCAGTGATCAGGGTATTTTCTCTGGAAACACCATATATTTT.

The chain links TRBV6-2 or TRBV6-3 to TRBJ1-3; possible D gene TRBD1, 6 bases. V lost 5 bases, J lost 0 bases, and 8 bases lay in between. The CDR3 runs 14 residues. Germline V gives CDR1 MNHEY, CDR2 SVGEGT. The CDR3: CASSTGSSGNTIYF. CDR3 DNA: TGTGCCAGCAGTACAGGGAGCTCTGGAAACACCATATATTTT.

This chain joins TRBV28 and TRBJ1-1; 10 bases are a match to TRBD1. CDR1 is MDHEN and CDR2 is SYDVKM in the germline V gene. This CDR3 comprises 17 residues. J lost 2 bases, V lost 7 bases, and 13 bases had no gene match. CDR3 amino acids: CASKTGGAQYFNTEAFF. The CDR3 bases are TGTGCCAGCAAGACAGGGGGCGCCCAATATTTTAACACTGAAGCTTTCTTT.

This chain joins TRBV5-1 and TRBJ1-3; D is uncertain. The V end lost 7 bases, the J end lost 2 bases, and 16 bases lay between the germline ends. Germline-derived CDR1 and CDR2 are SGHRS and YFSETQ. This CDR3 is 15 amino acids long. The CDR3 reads CASQREIAAGNTIYF. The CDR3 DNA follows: TGCGCCAGCCAAAGGGAGATTGCGGCTGGAAACACCATATATTTT.

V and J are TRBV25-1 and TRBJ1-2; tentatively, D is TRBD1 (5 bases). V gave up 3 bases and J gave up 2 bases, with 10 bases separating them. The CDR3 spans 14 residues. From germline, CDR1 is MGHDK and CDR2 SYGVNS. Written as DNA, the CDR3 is TGTGCCAGCAGTGACTCTGGGGCCAACTATGGCTACACCTTC. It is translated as CASSDSGANYGYTF.

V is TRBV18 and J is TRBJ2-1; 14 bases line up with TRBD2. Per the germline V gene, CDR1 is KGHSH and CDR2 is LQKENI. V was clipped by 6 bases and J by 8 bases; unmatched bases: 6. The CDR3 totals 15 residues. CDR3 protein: CASSPTSGRAYEQFF. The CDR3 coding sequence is TGTGCCAGCTCCCCGACTAGCGGGAGGGCTTATGAGCAGTTCTTC. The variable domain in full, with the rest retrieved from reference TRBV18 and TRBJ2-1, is NAGVMQNPRHLVRRRGQEARLRCSPMKGHSHVYWYRQLPEEGLKFMVYLQKENIIDESGMPKERFSAEFPKEGPSILRIQQVVRGDSAAYFCASSPTSGRAYEQFFGPGTRLTVL.